These T cell receptor beta chains were read from a single sample in a study of blood T cell repertoires in COVID-19. TCRdb's table, derived via immunoSEQ multiplex PCR, lists solely in-frame clones and lacks some. The repertoire holds about 100,000 clones, roughly 79% seen once, with around a third in the top ten. Source material: peripheral blood. The receptors were sampled from a man between 65 and 85 years old with active or convalescent COVID-19. The CDR3 runs from the conserved cysteine through the conserved F or W. A D gene is named only where the DNA matches it firmly. Clone size is stated in some rows and not others, as once, few, many or a class when expanded.

.,TRBJ1-1,.,TRBV28,TGTGCCAGCCGACCGCCGGGGAACACTGAAGCTTTCTTT,CASRPPGNTEAFF
.,TRBJ2-3,.,TRBV5-4,TGTGCCAGCAGCTTGGGACAGCTCATGGCAGATACGCAGTATTTT,CASSLGQLMADTQYF
.,TRBJ2-3,TRBD2,TRBV7-3,TGTGCCAGCAGCCAAGGGACTACCAGCACAGATACGCAGTATTTT,CASSQGTTSTDTQYF
.,TRBJ1-3,.,TRBV19,TGTGCCAGTAGTATTGGGCACTCTGGAAACACCATATATTTT,CASSIGHSGNTIYF
.,TRBJ1-6,TRBD1,TRBV2,TGTGCCAGCAGGGAATACGGGGACAGGAATTCACCCCTCCACTTT,CASREYGDRNSPLHF
.,TRBJ2-7,TRBD2,TRBV5-1,TGCGCCCGCAGCTTGGGGGGCGGGGGGGCTTCCTACGAGCAGTACTTC,CARSLGGGGASYEQYF
.,TRBJ2-5,.,TRBV7-9,TGTGCCAGCAGCTTAGCCCTGACAGGCATCCAAGAGACCCAGTACTTC,CASSLALTGIQETQYF
few,TRBJ1-2,TRBD1,TRBV19,TGTGCCAGTAGTATACGCCGGACAGGGGGCGACGGCTACACCTTC,CASSIRRTGGDGYTF
.,TRBJ2-7,TRBD1,TRBV15,TGTGCCACCAGCCCCGGGACAGCCTCCTACGAGCAGTACTTC,CATSPGTASYEQYF
once,TRBJ2-5,TRBD1,TRBV19,TGTGCCAGCAGACAGGGGCGGAGGGAGACCCAGTACTTC,CASRQGRRETQYF
.,TRBJ2-3,TRBD1,TRBV15,TGTGCCACCAGCAGAGAGGGGACAGGGGGCGGAGATACGCAGTATTTT,CATSREGTGGGDTQYF
once,TRBJ2-7,.,TRBV7-3,TGTGCCAGCAGCCTAAACCTCGAGCGGTACTACGAGCAGTACTTC,CASSLNLERYYEQYF
.,TRBJ1-5,.,TRBV23-1,TGCGCCGCTCTGCCAGGCAATCAGCCCCAGCATTTT,CAALPGNQPQHF
.,TRBJ2-3,TRBD1,TRBV19,TGTGCCAGCAGTACAGGGGGGAGCACAGATACGCAGTATTTT,CASSTGGSTDTQYF
few,TRBJ2-3,TRBD1,TRBV7-8,TGTGCCAGCAGCAAAGGTAAAGGACAGGGTGGCACAGATACGCAGTATTTT,CASSKGKGQGGTDTQYF
.,TRBJ2-3,TRBD2,TRBV4-2,TGTGCCAGCAGCCAAGATCAATTTGGCGGGGGTCACCCGGATACGCAGTATTTT,CASSQDQFGGGHPDTQYF
.,TRBJ2-1,.,TRBV7-3,TGTGCCAGCAGCTTAGAAAACACCTACAATGAGCAGTTCTTC,CASSLENTYNEQFF
.,TRBJ1-1,TRBD1,TRBV6-1,TGTGCCAGCAGTGAAGAGGTGCCCGGAGGGGGCGCCCGGTTGAACACTGAAGCTTTCTTT,CASSEEVPGGGARLNTEAFF
.,TRBJ1-2,.,TRBV27,TGTGCCAGCACCTCAAGGGGTGTTGACTATGGCTACACCTTC,CASTSRGVDYGYTF
.,TRBJ2-7,TRBD2,TRBV3-1/TRBV3-2,TGTGCCAGCAGCCTTCGGACTAGCGGGACTCCCGGCGAGCAGTACTTC,CASSLRTSGTPGEQYF
.,TRBJ1-6,TRBD1,TRBV28,TGTGCCAGCAGTTTCTGGAATATCGGACAGGGTAATTCACCCCTCCACTTT,CASSFWNIGQGNSPLHF
.,TRBJ2-7,TRBD1,TRBV7-8,TGTGCCAGCAGCCTGGGACAGGGTATTGCCGAGCAGTACTTC,CASSLGQGIAEQYF
.,TRBJ1-1,.,TRBV12-3/TRBV12-4,TGTGCCAGCAGTTCCTCTTACACTGAAGCTTTCTTT,CASSSSYTEAFF
.,TRBJ2-7,TRBD1,TRBV9,TGTGCCAGCAGCACTGGACAGGGTGGAAACGAGCAGTACTTC,CASSTGQGGNEQYF
.,TRBJ1-2,TRBD1,TRBV3-1/TRBV3-2,TGTGCCAGCAGCCTATCGGGACAGCGACCTGGCTACACCTTC,CASSLSGQRPGYTF
.,TRBJ2-1,TRBD2,TRBV24-1,TGTGCCACCAGTGAACCTCGGACTAGCGGCAATGAGCAGTTCTTC,CATSEPRTSGNEQFF
.,TRBJ2-7,.,TRBV4-3,TGCGCCAGCAGCCAAGCGTCCGGGGTTGGACAAGGGGGCGAGCAGTACTTC,CASSQASGVGQGGEQYF
.,TRBJ2-1,.,TRBV5-6,TGTGCCAGCACCGCTTGGGGCCTTGAGCAGTTCTTC,CASTAWGLEQFF
.,TRBJ1-6,TRBD1,TRBV19,TGTGCCAGTAATCTACAGGGGTCGAATTCACCCCTCCACTTT,CASNLQGSNSPLHF
.,TRBJ2-3,TRBD2,TRBV4-3,TGCGCCAGCAGCCCCACTAGCGTTGGTCCGTTGGATACGCAGTATTTT,CASSPTSVGPLDTQYF
.,TRBJ2-2,TRBD2,TRBV7-8,TGTGCCAGCAGCTTGCTAGCGGCGAACACCGGGGAGCTGTTTTTT,CASSLLAANTGELFF
few,TRBJ2-7,TRBD2,TRBV4-1,TGCGCCAGCAGCCAAGGTTTTACTAGCGGGATCTCCTACGAGCAGTACTTC,CASSQGFTSGISYEQYF
.,TRBJ2-5,TRBD2,TRBV4-1,TGCGCCCGCGCGGCGGGGGGGGGCCCACCTGGGGAGACCCAGTACTTC,CARAAGGGPPGETQYF
.,TRBJ2-7,TRBD1,TRBV19,TGTGCCAGTAGTTCTCCGAGACAGGGGTTCCACGAGCAGTACTTC,CASSSPRQGFHEQYF
.,TRBJ2-3,.,TRBV30,TGTGCCTGGAGTCCAGGGTGGGAGGGCACAGATACGCAGTATTTT,CAWSPGWEGTDTQYF
many,TRBJ1-2,TRBD1,TRBV6-4,TGTGCCAGCAGTGACTGGACAGGGGGGATCTGTGGCTACACCTTC,CASSDWTGGICGYTF
.,TRBJ2-1,TRBD2,TRBV13,TGTGCCAGCAGCAGGGTAGCGGGGGGCCTCTCCTACAATGAGCAGTTCTTC,CASSRVAGGLSYNEQFF
.,TRBJ2-3,TRBD2,TRBV5-1,TGCGCCAGCAGCCGGAAGGTAGCGGGAATAGATACGCAGTATTTT,CASSRKVAGIDTQYF
once,TRBJ1-2,.,TRBV27,TGTGCCAGCAGTTCGGGGACGGGGAGGTTGGAAGGCTACACCTTC,CASSSGTGRLEGYTF
.,TRBJ2-7,TRBD1,TRBV7-2,TGTGCCAGCAGTCTGGACAGGATCTACGAGCAGTACTTC,CASSLDRIYEQYF
.,TRBJ1-6,.,TRBV30,TGTGCCTGGAGTCGGGGGTATATGGATTCACCCCTCCACTTT,CAWSRGYMDSPLHF
few,TRBJ1-2,.,TRBV7-8,TGTGCCAGCAGCTTAGCGGGTCAGGGTCAGGGCTATGGCTACACCTTC,CASSLAGQGQGYGYTF
.,TRBJ2-7,TRBD1,TRBV28,TGTGCCAGCAGACAGGGGGGTTACGAGCAGTACTTC,CASRQGGYEQYF
.,TRBJ2-3,TRBD2,TRBV5-1,TGCGCCAGCAGCACCGGAGGGACTAGCGGGACAGATACGCAGTATTTT,CASSTGGTSGTDTQYF
.,TRBJ1-1,.,TRBV5-1,TGCGCCAGCAGCTTGGATCAGGGGATGAACACTGAAGCTTTCTTT,CASSLDQGMNTEAFF
.,TRBJ2-7,.,TRBV5-6,TGTGCCAGCAGCTTGGTCGTCCCAGCCTACGAGCAGTACTTC,CASSLVVPAYEQYF